Each of the 2 T cell receptor beta chains below was sequenced from the same sample in a study of blood T cell repertoires in COVID-19. Clones were sequenced by immunoSEQ multiplex PCR, and TCRdb holds only the in-frame ones, with some missing. The profile covers 140,000 or so clones, with around 72% appearing a single time and about 1.9% taken by the ten largest. The sample taken for sequencing was peripheral blood. The receptor source for this set is an older woman with acute or convalescent COVID-19.

The V gene is TRBV18, the J gene TRBJ1-1; D remains unclear. The CDR3 is made up of 15 amino acids. Per the germline V gene, CDR1 is KGHSH and CDR2 is LQKENI. The V end lost 0 bases, the J end lost 0 bases, and 8 bases lay between the germline ends. The DNA for the CDR3 is TGTGCCAGCTCACCACCAGGAGCCTTGAACACTGAAGCTTTCTTT. It specifies CASSPPGALNTEAFF. The variable domain in full, completed from reference TRBV18 and TRBJ1-1, reads NAGVMQNPRHLVRRRGQEARLRCSPMKGHSHVYWYRQLPEEGLKFMVYLQKENIIDESGMPKERFSAEFPKEGPSILRIQQVVRGDSAAYFCASSPPGALNTEAFFGQGTRLTVV.

The chain joins TRBV7-9 to TRBJ2-1; D unresolved. The CDR3 runs to 13 residues. V dropped 5 bases and J dropped 6 bases, with 11 bases sitting between them. CDR1 is SEHNR, CDR2 FQNEAQ, per germline (reference sequence). This chain's CDR3 is CASSAQNFNEQFF. Written as DNA, the CDR3 is TGTGCCAGCAGCGCCCAAAACTTCAATGAGCAGTTCTTC.